This T cell receptor beta chain emerged from a study of cytomegalovirus exposure and HLA in healthy donors (TCRdb year 2017). For the study in its entirety: According to an earlier analysis of a few hundred of the donors, about 180 million T cells yielded some 120 million unique TCR beta sequences and 250 to 350 Gb of sequence data. An early release that covered about 600 HLA-typed donors contained about 290 gigabases of sequencing data and some 87 million unique TCR sequences. Among the approximately 400 genotyped donors, around 79% belonged to the genetic ancestry cluster associated with self-reported Caucasian donors. The study aimed to test whether signatures of past pathogen exposure could be identified by cataloging public T cell receptors. The study used immunosequencing to profile the T cell repertoires of approximately 690 subjects and linked those repertoires to cytomegalovirus serostatus. Besides the first cohort of more than 650 subjects, a separate validation cohort made up of 120 different subjects was used. High-throughput TCR immunosequencing, statistical association of individual TCRs with disease status, and machine learning were combined to predict cytomegalovirus infection status. A later analysis re-examined previously published TCR beta repertoires from about 700 donors and added high-resolution HLA genotyping to investigate patterns of TCR occurrence. In the later analysis, no new phenotypic data were used to find candidate immune exposures; instead, reliance was placed on TCR beta sequences and their occurrence across donors. An earlier analysis of about 600 of the donors used high-throughput TCR beta sequencing to judge whether each TCR beta V gene segment behaved as functional or pseudogenic. Donor age, sex, ethnicity and CMV serostatus were compiled alongside the repertoire data. A later genetic analysis took genome-wide SNP genotypes for about 55% of the 666 donors and used that subset as a discovery cohort. All discovery cohort repertoires had been generated on a single sequencing platform. HLA typing covered class I and class II loci at four-digit resolution. The number of typed donors differed by locus: about 629-630 for A, B, C, DRB1 and DQB1; 522 for DQA1; roughly 600 for DPA1; and about 450 for DPB1. A handful of DR-DQ haplotypes were handled as single units for association and clustering because linkage in the cohort was strong. Among 350 to 400 genotyped donors of the cohort, an average of about 240,000 unique TCR beta nucleotide sequences were sequenced per donor, about a sixth of them non-productive. Overall study outcomes, separate from this receptor: In a later analysis, TCR association rates were found to vary across HLA loci, with the most associated TCRs seen for DRB1 alleles and the fewest for HLA-C alleles. Immune exposure information for the cohort was limited to CMV serostatus. V-gene and J-gene trimming of TCR beta chains was associated with a missense DCLRE1C variant in a later genetic analysis, and the association was replicated in an independent cohort. A later analysis found that HLA-associated TCR beta chains were more clonally expanded and had lower generation probabilities than equally common non-associated chains. When HLA alleles, especially DR and DQ, strongly co-occurred, attributing TCR associations to individual alleles was difficult. In a later analysis, 15,000 to 20,000 TCR beta sequences were associated with specific HLA alleles at a false discovery rate of 0.05. Because the 87-base-pair reads could not distinguish some IMGT-functional V segments, including TRBV6-2 and TRBV6-3, those segments were excluded. An earlier analysis of 450 to 750 of the donors showed that most TCR beta V segments appeared in productive rearrangements either about 87% or about 30% of the time, which broadly matched IMGT annotations. A later analysis found that most CMV-associated TCR beta chains appeared HLA-restricted, with HLA associations seemingly driven largely by CMV exposure. In a later genetic analysis, fewer N-insertions in productive TCRs were reported among donors in an Asian-associated ancestry cluster than the approximately 710-donor mean. Because counts were too low, some 16 rarely observed V segments, including chromosome 9 orphons, were excluded from the earlier analysis of some 540 of the donors. A further reported finding was that TCR beta sequences accurately predicted the HLA-A and HLA-B alleles for most subjects in the first cohort. Most TCR sequences were seen in very few donors, while some public TCRs were found in many individuals. In vitro tests confirmed that three of the cytomegalovirus-associated TCR beta chains recognize cytomegalovirus antigens. According to the authors, the approach could potentially be generalized to other disease states and immunological phenotypes. Presence/absence analyses assumed roughly uniform sequencing depth across donors, an assumption that may not hold. A later analysis reported that several top co-occurrence clusters appeared linked to parvovirus B19, influenza, CMV and Epstein-Barr virus. The sequencing pipeline was judged likely to have produced a cluster of highly shared sequence variants as a technical artifact. The study gave a list of about 170 TCR beta chains associated with cytomegalovirus. Only TCR beta chains were sequenced in this cohort, and the absence of alpha or paired-chain data limited detectable features. HLA typing was unavailable for some donors at each locus, so association tests used only the typed subset. Correlated functional status among segregating V segments might be attributable to linkage disequilibrium, but an unknown experimental factor could not be ruled out. In both the original and validation cohorts, the classifier was reported to diagnose cytomegalovirus status with high specificity and sensitivity.

For this clone: What antigen it recognizes has not been identified. Qualities for individual bases were not recorded, and no much larger clone is one base off.

Taken from cysteine to phenylalanine, the CDR3 has 18 residues. The sequence is cut down to CDR3 DNA, 54 bases in frame from base 1. Trimming costs V 3 bases and J 0 bases, and their ends lie 20 bases apart. The germline V gene gives CDR1 as KGHSH and CDR2 as LQKENI. The cohort comprised fewer than 750 healthy bone marrow donors. At the time of sampling, all cohort members were nominally healthy, though unrecorded immune exposures were likely present. The donor tested CMV seropositive, placing the donor among the 250 to 300 seropositive members of the cohort. Every donor gave a peripheral blood sample, and the peripheral blood mononuclear cells from that sample were used for TCR beta sequencing. The Qiagen DNeasy Blood Extraction Kit was used to extract genomic DNA from the blood cell samples. The library was made by the immunoSEQ multiplex PCR assay. The multiplex PCR relied on a mix of 60 forward primers for TCR Vbeta segments and 13 reverse primers for TCR Jbeta segments. A multiplex PCR assay on genomic DNA amplified the CDR3 region of rearranged TCR beta genes. Amplified TCR beta libraries were sequenced as 87-base-pair reads on the Illumina HiSeq System. On the study's bioinformatics: A later analysis tallied 80 million to 95 million unique TCR beta chains across the 666 repertoires, and around 12 million of those chains were shared by two or more donors. A nearest-neighbor algorithm error-corrected the raw reads and collapsed the reads into unique sequences, merging closely related sequences to remove PCR and sequencing errors. CDR3 sequences were aligned to IMGT reference sequences to assign V, D and J gene segments. For a sequence to be retained, a match of at least six nucleotides to both a V gene segment and a J gene segment was required. A rearrangement counted as productive if the CDR3 had no stop codons and remained in frame with V and J, and every other rearrangement counted as non-productive. Following IMGT convention, CDR3 was defined as the stretch from the second conserved V-encoded cysteine up to the conserved J-encoded phenylalanine. Sequences without an unambiguous match to a single V gene segment were excluded from the earlier analysis of several hundred of the donors. In an earlier analysis of approximately 550 of the donors, V segments were called functional above 56.7% productive rearrangements and were called segregating when the between-donor standard deviation exceeded 5%. To diagnose cytomegalovirus status from the catalog of TCR beta chain sequences, a statistical classification framework was built. A later analysis assigned V and J genes by comparing TCR nucleotide sequences with IMGT/GENE-DB human TR gene sequences. Using the TCRdist pipeline, a later analysis assigned CDR3 sequences along with most-parsimonious VDJ recombination scenarios. A later analysis defined each TCR beta chain by its CDR3 amino acid sequence plus V-gene family, and excluded reads lacking a unique V-gene family. A later analysis removed roughly 590 highly shared, low-generation-probability nucleotide sequences to deal with suspected cross-contamination and a sequencing artifact. For each public chain, a later analysis derived a clonal expansion index from normalized ranks of inferred template counts within each repertoire. A later analysis computed generation probabilities with a VDJ recombination model fitted to out-of-frame rearrangements, and checked the results against IGoR. In a later analysis, TCR-TCR, TCR-HLA and TCR-CMV co-occurrence was scored with hypergeometric tests, and a repertoire-size bias correction was applied to TCR pairs. A later analysis estimated false discovery rates by permuting HLA or CMV assignments 20 times. In a later analysis, co-occurring TCRs were grouped using DBSCAN, with TCRdist sequence similarity added in when clustering inside HLA-allele-positive subsets. Repertoires with fewer than 30,000 or more than 120,000 public chains, plus five repertoires with anomalous nucleotide sharing, were excluded from co-occurrence clustering. This is the immuneACCESS table as TCRdb keeps it, with only in-frame sequences that have V and J called. A part of the clones is gone; compared with another copy, unresolved V genes explain less than half, and the rest is unexplained. The D gene and trimming were derived from the DNA, and the V and J assignments and clone size from that table. This sample is represented by 60,000 to 75,000 clones; over 75% of them were singletons. 9% to 13% of the sample goes to the ten largest clones.

The TCR sequence derives from a woman aged 25 to 39 in good health and CMV-seropositive. Sequenced input: PBMCs. Recombination joined TRBV18 with TRBJ1-1; TRBD1 is a possible D gene, resting on 5 matching bases. The CDR3 sequence is CASSPGHQAMWVNTEAFF. The nucleotide sequence reads TGTGCCAGCTCACCCGGACACCAGGCGATGTGGGTGAACACTGAAGCTTTCTTT.